What follows are 29 T cell receptor beta chains derived from one specimen sequenced in a study of T cells in Graves' hyperthyroidism and ophthalmopathy. TCR beta CDR3 regions were amplified from RNA transcripts. An initial round of RT-PCR targeting the TCR CDR3 relied on the HTBI primer set. TCRdb called the multiplex PCR reads again in MiXCR, with one record for every CDR3 protein. Of around 300,000 distinct CDR3 sequences listed, roughly 14% are singletons. The sample consisted of blood. The receptors here all came from a woman aged 25-40 years with Graves' hyperthyroidism.

Here the CDR3 DNA reads TGTGCCACCAGGTCCGGGACAGGGGTAAATGAGCAGTTCTTC. Amino acids: CATRSGTGVNEQFF. The chain is built from TRBV7-3 and TRBJ2-1, with TRBD1 identical over 10 bases. Germline V lookup: CDR1 SGHTA, CDR2 FQGTGA. With V trimmed by 10 bases and J by 7 bases, 10 bases remained unmatched. This CDR3 spans 14 amino acids.

This clonotype was picked up many times. The V and J genes are TRBV20-1 and TRBJ1-6, with D possibly being TRBD1 (5 bases). Trimming cost V 6 bases and J 9 bases, with 18 bases left between them. In germline, CDR1 is DFQATT, CDR2 SNEGSKA (reference sequence). This CDR3 contains 14 residues. The CDR3 DNA follows: TGCAGTGCGCAGTTGGGGGTCTCTGGTTCACCCCTCCACTTT. This gives the protein CSAQLGVSGSPLHF.

This sequence joins TRBV5-6 and TRBJ1-4; D is possibly TRBD1 (6 bases). The germline gives CDR1 SGHDT, CDR2 YYEEEE. Trimming removed 4 bases from V and 3 bases from J, with 13 bases in between. The CDR3 is 15 amino acids. CDR3 sequence reads: CASSRIQGPNEKLFF. In DNA form, the CDR3 reads TGTGCCAGCAGCCGGATACAGGGACCTAATGAAAAACTGTTTTTT.

This clonotype was recorded a few times. This could be a read error, since a much larger clone is one nucleotide away. The gene calls are TRBV2 and TRBJ1-5, with unresolved D. The germline V gene encodes CDR1 SNHLY and CDR2 FYNNEI. This CDR3 is 15 amino acids long. V was clipped by 8 bases and J by 2 bases, with 16 bases between them. CDR3 residues: CASGDSVARNQPQHF. The CDR3 DNA follows: TGTGCCAGCGGCGATTCGGTAGCGCGCAATCAGCCCCAGCATTTT.

The V gene is TRBV18, the J gene TRBJ2-5; 10 nucleotides match TRBD2. Germline V gene lookup returns CDR1 KGHSH and CDR2 LQKENI. The CDR3 is 16 residues long. V shed 5 bases, J shed 2 bases, and the junction held 8 bases outside the gene matches. The CDR3 nucleotides read TGTGCCAGCTCATCCCTCGGACTAGCGGTACAAGAGACCCAGTACTTC. This codes for CASSSLGLAVQETQYF.

About this clonotype itself: At one end the junction does not follow the germline gene, possibly because of a read error. The J gene is TRBJ2-3, the V gene TRBV7-2, with 11 nucleotides matching TRBD1. The CDR3 loop spans 15 amino acids. Germline V lookup: CDR1 SGHTA, CDR2 FQGNSA. CDR3: CGSSLYGTGGDTQYF. The DNA of the CDR3 is TGTGGCAGCAGCTTGTATGGGACAGGGGGAGATACGCAGTATTTT.

This clonotype was recorded at least ten times. This chain links TRBV7-9 with TRBJ2-7, with D maybe TRBD2 (5 bases). Germline CDR1 reads SEHNR; CDR2 reads FQNEAQ (reference sequence). There are 16 residues in the CDR3. Trimming left V 5 bases short and J 3 bases short, with 20 bases between. The chain's CDR3 is CASSPEPSGGFYEQYF. The DNA for the CDR3 is TGTGCCAGCAGCCCGGAGCCCAGCGGTGGGTTCTACGAGCAGTACTTC.

This clonotype was counted at least ten times. The CDR3 sequence: CASSGVGSTDTQYF. CDR3 bases: TGTGCCAGCAGTGGGGTGGGAAGCACAGATACGCAGTATTTT. The rearrangement uses TRBV2 and TRBJ2-3; D gene uncertain. Deletions cut 4 bases from V and 0 bases from J, with 8 bases between. The CDR3 spans 14 residues. Germline CDR1 reads SNHLY; CDR2 reads FYNNEI.

The sample holds a few counts of this clonotype. The chain combines TRBV7-9 with TRBJ2-2; D is perhaps TRBD2 (6 bases). The CDR3 is 14 residues long. Germline V gives CDR1 SEHNR, CDR2 FQNEAQ (reference sequence). Between the trimmed V and J ends, which lost 7 bases and 4 bases, there was a span of 13 bases. The CDR3 protein is CASNTIGGTGELFF. The CDR3 bases are TGTGCCAGCAACACAATCGGGGGCACCGGGGAGCTGTTTTTT.

At least ten counts were recorded for this clonotype. The genes are TRBV7-9 and TRBJ1-1; D is uncertain. Germline CDR1 is SEHNR and CDR2 is FQNEAQ (reference sequence). The CDR3 is 13 residues long. The ends were cut back, 4 bases at V and 8 bases at J, with 14 bases in the middle. In DNA, the CDR3 is TGTGCCAGCAGCTCCCGGGATCAGATAGAAGCTTTCTTT. Residues: CASSSRDQIEAFF.

This clonotype was detected ten times or more. The rearrangement links TRBV15 to TRBJ2-6; D is possibly TRBD1 or TRBD2 (5 bases each). The CDR3 runs to 20 residues. Germline CDR1 is LNHNV and CDR2 is YYDKDF (reference sequence). Between the trimmed V and J ends, which lost 2 bases and 2 bases, there was a span of 22 bases. CDR3 bases: TGTGCCACCAGCAGATACGCGATGGGGACGGTGGGTACTGGGGCCAACGTCCTGACTTTC. Amino acid sequence: CATSRYAMGTVGTGANVLTF.

A remark on this clonotype: One base away lies a much larger clone, so this may be a sequencing read error. V gene TRBV5-1 combines with J gene TRBJ2-7; a possible D gene is TRBD1 (7 bases). Germline V gene data show CDR1 as SGHRS and CDR2 as YFSETQ. The germline V and J ends were trimmed by 4 bases and 0 bases, with 14 bases remaining between them. CDR3 length: 15 residues. The CDR3 loop reads CASSRGTVNSYEQYF. CDR3 bases: TGCGCCAGCAGCCGGGGGACAGTCAACTCCTACGAGCAGTACTTC.

The J gene is TRBJ2-1, the V gene TRBV6-2 or TRBV6-3; possibly TRBD2 for D (6 bases). Looked up from germline, CDR1 is MNHEY and CDR2 is SVGEGT. CDR3 length: 15 residues. With 4 bases removed from V and 2 bases from J, the gap between germline ends came to 12 bases. The CDR3: CASSFTGSTYNEQFF. The DNA for the CDR3 is TGTGCCAGCAGTTTTACCGGGAGTACCTACAATGAGCAGTTCTTC.

This clonotype occurred many times. The chain is built from TRBV12-3 or TRBV12-4 and TRBJ2-1; TRBD1 matches at 9 bases. This CDR3 is 15 amino acids long. J gave up 9 bases and V 6 bases, and 12 bases lay outside the gene matches. CDR3 coding DNA: TGTGCCAGCAGCCCAAGGGGACAGGGTTTCAGTGAGCAGTTCTTC. Its protein is CASSPRGQGFSEQFF.

This clonotype was counted many times. The V gene is TRBV12-3 or TRBV12-4, the J gene TRBJ2-7; 8 positions agree with TRBD1. The V and J ends lost 7 bases and 5 bases, in that order; junction bases with no gene match: 10. The CDR3 is 14 amino acids. The CDR3 nucleotides are TGTGCCAGCACCCCGGACAGGGCGGCCCACGAGCAGTACTTC. Its translation is CASTPDRAAHEQYF.

This clonotype was recorded at least ten times. This sequence joins TRBV5-1 and TRBJ2-1; no definite D call. The CDR3 runs to 15 residues. V lost 0 bases to trimming and J lost 6 bases, with 13 bases between them. Germline V gene data show CDR1 as SGHRS and CDR2 as YFSETQ. The CDR3 protein is CASSLGGNRRNEQFF. In DNA form, the CDR3 reads TGCGCCAGCAGCTTGGGCGGTAACCGCCGCAATGAGCAGTTCTTC.

This clonotype occurred a few times. The chain joins TRBV6-1 to TRBJ2-7, with TRBD1 matching 7 bases. V lost 8 bases, J lost 3 bases, and 10 bases stayed unmatched. Germline loops: CDR1 MNHNS, CDR2 SASEGT. The CDR3 sequence is 14 residues long. As DNA, the CDR3 is TGTGCCAGCCTTAGGGGGCAGACCTACTACGAGCAGTACTTC. It codes for CASLRGQTYYEQYF.

This clonotype was seen many times. This sequence joins TRBV7-2 and TRBJ1-5, with 8 bases aligning to TRBD1. This CDR3 region has 15 residues. Trimming at V came to 5 bases and at J to 3 bases, leaving 6 bases not matched to a gene. Germline V gene sequence: CDR1 SGHTA, CDR2 FQGNSA. CDR3: CASSVRTGFNQPQHF. CDR3 bases: TGTGCCAGCAGCGTACGGACAGGGTTCAATCAGCCCCAGCATTTT.

In its sample, this clonotype was seen many times. V gene TRBV29-1 combines with J gene TRBJ2-7; tentative D call: TRBD1 (6 bases). V was trimmed by 6 bases and J by 4 bases, leaving 13 bases between them. This CDR3 contains 12 residues. Germline CDR1 reads SQVTM; CDR2 reads ANQGSEA. CDR3 region: CSVDLGAYEQYF. CDR3 bases: TGCAGCGTGGATCTGGGGGCTTACGAGCAGTACTTC.

In its sample, this clonotype was seen a few times. The CDR3 here is CASRPRSLGAGEAFF. The CDR3 DNA reads TGTGCCAGCAGACCCCGGTCACTCGGAGCTGGTGAAGCTTTCTTT. This sequence joins TRBV12-3 or TRBV12-4 and TRBJ1-1, with D uncertain. The CDR3 is made up of 15 amino acids. V gave up 6 bases and J gave up 7 bases, with 21 bases separating them.

This clonotype showed up just a few times. This chain connects TRBV7-9 to TRBJ2-7; tentative D call: TRBD2 (6 bases). Germline lookup yields CDR1 SEHNR and CDR2 FQNEAQ (reference sequence). The ends were cut back, 5 bases at V and 5 bases at J, with 19 bases in the middle. CDR3 size: 15 residues. CDR3 nucleotides: TGTGCCAGCAGCACTCTCAATGGGGGGAAACACGAGCAGTACTTC. As protein: CASSTLNGGKHEQYF.

This clonotype showed up many times. This sequence joins TRBV20-1 and TRBJ2-5; 9 bases align to TRBD2. The J segment lost 5 bases and the V segment lost 0 bases, leaving 10 bases of the junction unmatched. Germline V gives CDR1 DFQATT, CDR2 SNEGSKA (reference sequence). This CDR3 contains 16 residues. The CDR3 nucleotides read TGCAGTGCTAGAGATGTTCTTCGCGGGAGGGGGGAGACCCAGTACTTC. It yields the protein CSARDVLRGRGETQYF.

This sequence joins TRBV7-2 and TRBJ1-5; 10 nucleotides agree with TRBD1. Germline V gene sequence: CDR1 SGHTA, CDR2 FQGNSA. This CDR3 contains 15 residues. Losses at the gene ends were 5 bases for V and 7 bases for J; bases not matched to a gene: 8. The CDR3 sequence is CASSAGQGREQPQHF. The CDR3 DNA sequence: TGTGCCAGCAGCGCGGGACAGGGGAGGGAACAGCCCCAGCATTTT.

This clonotype was counted many times. V usage is TRBV11-2 and J usage is TRBJ1-3; D remains ambiguous. The CDR3 runs to 12 residues. Trimming shortened V by 4 bases and J by 2 bases, and 3 bases separated the two germline ends. Germline CDR1 reads SGHAT; CDR2 reads FQNNGV. The CDR3 bases are TGTGCCAGCAGCTCTGCTGGAAACACCATATATTTT. This translates into CASSSAGNTIYF.

This clonotype was recorded at least ten times. The rearrangement uses TRBV12-3 or TRBV12-4 and TRBJ2-3; 8 bases are a match to TRBD2. This CDR3 region has 18 residues. With V trimmed by 3 bases and J by 4 bases, 15 bases remained unmatched. The CDR3 reads CASSLPPPGRALPDTQYF. As DNA, the CDR3 is TGTGCCAGCAGTTTGCCCCCGCCCGGGAGGGCCCTCCCAGATACGCAGTATTTT.

V usage is TRBV28 and J usage is TRBJ1-1; D is unclear. There are 15 residues in the CDR3. Germline assignment: CDR1 MDHEN and CDR2 SYDVKM. Trimming removed 5 bases at V and 2 bases at J, with 15 bases between. The CDR3 sequence is CASSVTLGINTEAFF. CDR3 DNA sequence: TGTGCCAGCAGTGTGACTTTGGGGATCAACACTGAAGCTTTCTTT.

The rearrangement uses TRBV24-1 and TRBJ2-5; TRBD1 is a possible D gene (6 bases). This CDR3 is 13 amino acids long. Trimming pared 5 bases from V and 4 bases from J, leaving 10 bases between. Germline CDR1 reads KGHDR; CDR2 reads SFDVKD. The chain's CDR3 is CATSGLGGETQYF. The CDR3 nucleotides are TGTGCCACCAGTGGGCTAGGGGGAGAGACCCAGTACTTC.

This clonotype has at least ten counts. The chain joins TRBV6-1 to TRBJ1-1; D unclear. In germline, CDR1 is MNHNS, CDR2 SASEGT. This CDR3 contains 13 residues. Trimming took off 8 bases at V and 1 base at J, with 11 bases between the two ends. The CDR3 loop is CASGHGENTEAFF. Here the CDR3 DNA reads TGTGCCAGCGGGCACGGGGAGAACACTGAAGCTTTCTTT.

This clonotype was seen repeatedly, ten times or more. The chain links TRBV11-2 to TRBJ1-1, with unresolved D. CDR1 is SGHAT, CDR2 FQNNGV, per germline. V lost 1 base and J 0 bases, leaving 6 bases between the germline ends. This CDR3 region has 14 residues. The CDR3 DNA follows: TGTGCCAGCAGCTTAGTCAGCGTGAACACTGAAGCTTTCTTT. This codes for CASSLVSVNTEAFF.